This T cell receptor beta chain was observed in a study of T cell responses to AZD1222 COVID-19 vaccine. Regarding the study as a whole: No repertoire was sampled before or during the peak T cell response, only after it. Spike-specific TCR breadth rose after two AZD1222 doses, and depth rose as well. Baseline seropositives among AZD1222 recipients totaled only 5 to 7. Clonal diversity was possibly underestimated; the donors were predominantly white British and more often female.

In regard to this clone: Antigen specificity is unknown.

Generated by immunoSEQ multiplex PCR, the TCRdb table keeps only in-frame clones and is missing some. The top ten clones hold over 4.5% of a sample with just under 150,000 clones, around 83% of them seen once. The receptor was isolated from an adult who received the AZD1222 COVID-19 vaccine. The sequencing here drew on peripheral blood, taken 28 days after the second AZD1222 dose.

The CDR3 DNA is TGTGCCAGCAGTTACGAGCTAGCGGGGTTTGGCGATACGCAGTATTTT. It specifies CASSYELAGFGDTQYF. This chain uses TRBV6-5 with TRBJ2-3, with 9 bases matching TRBD2. CDR1 MNHEY and CDR2 SVGAGI come from the germline V gene. V lost 2 bases to trimming and J lost 6 bases; unmatched junction nucleotides: 9. This CDR3 region has 16 residues.